This passage covers 8 T cell receptor beta chains from one sample sequenced in a study of T cell responses to AZD1222 COVID-19 vaccine. Only in-frame clones appear in the TCRdb table, and some are missing; sequencing was by immunoSEQ multiplex PCR. The sample includes about 150,000 clones, around 90% of them seen just once. Sequenced material: peripheral blood, taken 28 days after the second AZD1222 dose. The receptors stem from an adult who received the AZD1222 COVID-19 vaccine.

This clone was picked up one time. The V gene is TRBV6-5, the J gene TRBJ2-1, with 12 bases aligning to TRBD2. This CDR3 has 15 residues. Germline loops: CDR1 MNHEY, CDR2 SVGAGI. V shed 6 bases, J shed 7 bases, and the junction held 7 bases outside the gene matches. DNA for the CDR3: TGTGCCAGCAGCGTTAGCGGGACTAGCGGGAATGAGCAGTTCTTC. Protein product: CASSVSGTSGNEQFF.

The chain carries TRBV6-6 and TRBJ1-4; perhaps TRBD1 as D (6 bases). V lost 5 bases, J lost 6 bases, and 22 bases lay in between. CDR1 MNHNY and CDR2 SVGAGI come from the germline V gene (reference sequence). This CDR3 spans 17 amino acids. This chain's CDR3 is CASSPRPTGWGYEKLFF. CDR3 bases: TGTGCCAGCAGTCCTAGACCGACAGGTTGGGGGTATGAAAAACTGTTTTTT.

The genes are TRBV30 and TRBJ1-5; D is undetermined. This CDR3 region has 12 residues. Trimming pared 5 bases from V and 1 base from J, leaving 6 bases between. Germline V CDR1 and CDR2: GTSNPN, SVGIG (reference sequence). Written as DNA, the CDR3 is TGTGCCTGGGGCCGGAGCAATCAGCCCCAGCATTTT. Amino acid sequence: CAWGRSNQPQHF.

The V call is TRBV7-9, the J call TRBJ2-1, with 7 bases aligning to TRBD2. Germline-derived CDR1 and CDR2 are SEHNR and FQNEAQ (reference sequence). Unmatched junction bases numbered 3, after V lost 4 bases and J lost 0 bases. The CDR3 contains 15 residues. CDR3 loop: CASSWSGGSYNEQFF. The CDR3 DNA is TGTGCCAGCAGCTGGTCGGGGGGCTCCTACAATGAGCAGTTCTTC.

This chain links TRBV6-5 with TRBJ1-1; perhaps TRBD1 as D (6 bases). The CDR3 is 14 amino acids. Germline-derived CDR1 and CDR2 are MNHEY and SVGAGI. V lost 2 bases and J lost 5, with 12 bases in between. The CDR3 nucleotides are TGTGCCAGCAGTTACGTACAGGGAGGTACTGAAGCTTTCTTT. Protein sequence: CASSYVQGGTEAFF.

The V and J genes are TRBV4-1 and TRBJ2-5; 8 positions match TRBD2. The trim removed 2 bases at V and 4 bases at J, leaving 9 bases unmatched. The CDR3 loop spans 16 amino acids. CDR1 is MGHRA and CDR2 is YSYEKL in the germline V gene. CDR3 bases: TGCGCCAGCAGCCAAACCCCGGGAGGGGGAGGAGAGACCCAGTACTTC. It codes for CASSQTPGGGGETQYF.

Note on this clone: The junction departs from germline at one end; a sequencing error may be responsible. The chain carries TRBV3-1 (or the pseudogene TRBV3-2) and TRBJ1-2, with 7 bases fitting TRBD1. Looked up from germline, CDR1 is LGHDT and CDR2 is YNNKEL (reference sequence). The CDR3 covers 11 residues. The CDR3 here is CASSQDRGTSF. In DNA form, the CDR3 reads TGTGCCAGCAGCCAAGACAGGGGGACATCTTTC.

V is TRBV7-9 and J is TRBJ2-3; 7 bases match TRBD1. CDR3 size: 15 residues. Trimming took 5 bases from V and 2 from J; bases not matched to a gene: 7. Per germline, CDR1 SEHNR and CDR2 FQNEAQ (reference sequence). The CDR3 DNA sequence: TGTGCCAGCAGCATTAACAGGGGAATCACAGATACGCAGTATTTT. Protein sequence: CASSINRGITDTQYF.